This TCR beta chain comes out of a study of OX40 agonist ivuxolimab in advanced cancers. Overall study context: Ivuxolimab is an agonistic anti-OX40 (CD134) antibody, and patients were treated with it.

The data were produced by immunoSEQ multiplex PCR, yet TCRdb's version contains in-frame clones alone and is incomplete. The sample has 75,000 to 100,000 clones; around nine tenths are singletons. V lost 4 bases to trimming and J lost 7 bases; unmatched junction nucleotides: 10. Germline CDR1 reads SGHRS; CDR2 reads YFSETQ. The CDR3 has 16 amino acids. The specimen was CD4+ or CD8+ T cells sorted from blood, collected in a trial of the OX40 agonist ivuxolimab. The receptor was isolated from an adult with an advanced solid tumor such as melanoma, head and neck, liver or kidney cancer. The chain links TRBV5-1 to TRBJ1-4; 10 bases map to TRBD1. DNA of the CDR3: TGCGCCAGCAGCCCCGGTCGACAGGGGGCTGGTGAAAAACTGTTTTTT. Translated, it gives CASSPGRQGAGEKLFF.